The sample holds a few counts of the clone carrying this TCR beta chain. The antigen is unknown. Researchers attached unique molecular identifiers to individual cDNA molecules. TCRdb processed the 5' RACE reads anew with MiXCR; each CDR3 protein has one entry. The sample lists tens of thousands of distinct CDR3 sequences, under 15% seen once, with around 4.7% in the top ten. The data originate from a study of early T cells in non-severe SARS-CoV-2 infection. Overall study context: Sequencing targeted bulk RNA from unsorted whole blood, leaving chains unpaired.

CDR3 size: 15 residues. V gave up 0 bases and J gave up 7 bases; unmatched junction bases: 7. Germline lookup yields CDR1 LGHNA and CDR2 YSLEER. General study results and limits: Matches to VDJdb favored anti-spike CD8 responses and missed private and CD4 specificities.

The sample was whole blood. This sequence originates from an adult who was a healthcare worker with PCR-confirmed SARS-CoV-2 infection or an uninfected control (not recorded which). The J gene is TRBJ2-7, the V gene TRBV4-3; TRBD1 agrees at 9 bases. The CDR3: CASSQDRTGAREQYF. DNA for the CDR3: TGCGCCAGCAGCCAAGATCGGACAGGGGCTAGAGAGCAGTACTTC.